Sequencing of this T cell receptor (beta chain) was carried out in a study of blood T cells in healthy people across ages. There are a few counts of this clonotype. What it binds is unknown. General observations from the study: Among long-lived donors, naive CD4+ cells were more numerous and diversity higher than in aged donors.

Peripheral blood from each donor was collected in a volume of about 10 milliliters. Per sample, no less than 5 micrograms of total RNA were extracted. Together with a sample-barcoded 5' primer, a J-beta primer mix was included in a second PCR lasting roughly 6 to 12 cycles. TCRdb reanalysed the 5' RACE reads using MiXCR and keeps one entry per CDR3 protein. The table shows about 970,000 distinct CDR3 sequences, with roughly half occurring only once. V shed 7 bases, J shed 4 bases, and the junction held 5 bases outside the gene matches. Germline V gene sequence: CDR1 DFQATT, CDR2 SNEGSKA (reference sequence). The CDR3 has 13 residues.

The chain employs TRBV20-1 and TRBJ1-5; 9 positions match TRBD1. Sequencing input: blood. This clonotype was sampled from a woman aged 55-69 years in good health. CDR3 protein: CSVGDRANQPQHF. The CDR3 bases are TGCAGTGTAGGGGACAGGGCGAATCAGCCCCAGCATTTT.